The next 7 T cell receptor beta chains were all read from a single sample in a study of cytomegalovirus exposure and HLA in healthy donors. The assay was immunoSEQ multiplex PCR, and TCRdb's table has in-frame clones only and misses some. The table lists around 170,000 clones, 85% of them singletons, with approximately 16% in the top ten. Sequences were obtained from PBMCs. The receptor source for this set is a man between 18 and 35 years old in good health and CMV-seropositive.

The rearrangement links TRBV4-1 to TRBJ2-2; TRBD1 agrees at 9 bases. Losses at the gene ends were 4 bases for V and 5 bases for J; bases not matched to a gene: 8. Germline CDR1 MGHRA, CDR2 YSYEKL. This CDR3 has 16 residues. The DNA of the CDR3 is TGCGCCAGCAGCCCCGGGACAGGGCGGGAGACCGGGGAGCTGTTTTTT. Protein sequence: CASSPGTGRETGELFF.

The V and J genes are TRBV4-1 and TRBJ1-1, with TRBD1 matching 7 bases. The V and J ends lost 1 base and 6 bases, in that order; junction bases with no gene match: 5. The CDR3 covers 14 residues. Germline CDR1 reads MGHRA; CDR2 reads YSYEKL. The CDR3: CASSQGEGTAEAFF. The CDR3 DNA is TGCGCCAGCAGCCAAGGGGAAGGGACAGCTGAAGCTTTCTTT.

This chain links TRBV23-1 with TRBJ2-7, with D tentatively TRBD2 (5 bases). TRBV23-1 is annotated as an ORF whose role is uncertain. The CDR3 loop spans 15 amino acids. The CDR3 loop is CSTLTARTSSYEQYF. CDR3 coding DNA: TGCTCTACCCTCACCGCCCGGACTTCATCCTACGAGCAGTACTTC.

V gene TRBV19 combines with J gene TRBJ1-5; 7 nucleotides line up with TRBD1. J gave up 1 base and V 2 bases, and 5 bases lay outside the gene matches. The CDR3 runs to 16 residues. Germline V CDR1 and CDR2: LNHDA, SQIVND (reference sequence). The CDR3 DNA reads TGTGCCAGTAGTATAATAACAGGGGCAAGCAATCAGCCCCAGCATTTT. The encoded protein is CASSIITGASNQPQHF.

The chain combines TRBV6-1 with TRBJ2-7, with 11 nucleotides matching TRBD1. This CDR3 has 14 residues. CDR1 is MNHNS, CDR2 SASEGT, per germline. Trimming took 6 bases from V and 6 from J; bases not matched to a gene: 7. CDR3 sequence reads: CASSAGQGEIEQYF. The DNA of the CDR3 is TGTGCCAGCAGCGCGGGACAGGGGGAGATCGAGCAGTACTTC.

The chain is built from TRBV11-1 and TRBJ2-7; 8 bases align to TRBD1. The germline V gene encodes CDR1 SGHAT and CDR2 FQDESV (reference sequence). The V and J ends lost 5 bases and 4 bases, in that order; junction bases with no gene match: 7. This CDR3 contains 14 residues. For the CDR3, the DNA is TGTGCCAGCAGCCTTGGACAGGGAATGTACGAGCAGTACTTC. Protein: CASSLGQGMYEQYF.

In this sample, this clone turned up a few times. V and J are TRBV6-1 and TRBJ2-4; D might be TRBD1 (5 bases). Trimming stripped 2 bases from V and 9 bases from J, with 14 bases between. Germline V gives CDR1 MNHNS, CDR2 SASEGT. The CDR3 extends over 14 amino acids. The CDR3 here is CASSERAGKGIQYF. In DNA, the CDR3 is TGTGCCAGCAGTGAAAGGGCAGGGAAGGGCATTCAGTACTTC.